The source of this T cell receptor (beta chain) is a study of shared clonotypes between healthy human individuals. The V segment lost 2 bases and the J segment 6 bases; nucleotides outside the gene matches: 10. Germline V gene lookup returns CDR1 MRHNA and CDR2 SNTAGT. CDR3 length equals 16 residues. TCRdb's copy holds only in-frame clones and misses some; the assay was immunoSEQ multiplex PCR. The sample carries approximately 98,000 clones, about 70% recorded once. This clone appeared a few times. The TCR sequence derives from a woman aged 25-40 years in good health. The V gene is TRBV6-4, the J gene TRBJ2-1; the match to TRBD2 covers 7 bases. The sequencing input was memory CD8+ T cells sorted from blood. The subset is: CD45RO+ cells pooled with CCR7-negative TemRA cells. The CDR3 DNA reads TGTGCCAGCAGTGACACACGGGGGGTAGAGATCAATGAGCAGTTCTTC. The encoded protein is CASSDTRGVEINEQFF.